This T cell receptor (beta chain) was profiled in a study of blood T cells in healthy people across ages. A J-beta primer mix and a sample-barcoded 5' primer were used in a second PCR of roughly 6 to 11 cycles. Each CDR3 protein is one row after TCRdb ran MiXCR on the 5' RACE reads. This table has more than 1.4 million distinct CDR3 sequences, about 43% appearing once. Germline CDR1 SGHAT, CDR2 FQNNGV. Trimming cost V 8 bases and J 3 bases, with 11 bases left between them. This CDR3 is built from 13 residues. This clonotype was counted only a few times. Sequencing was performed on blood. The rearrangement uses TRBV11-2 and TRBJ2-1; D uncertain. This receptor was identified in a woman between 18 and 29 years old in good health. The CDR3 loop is CASAYALYNEQFF. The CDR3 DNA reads TGTGCCAGCGCTTATGCCCTCTACAATGAGCAGTTCTTC.